Given below is one T cell receptor (beta chain) in context. Its target is unknown. Profiled with immunoSEQ multiplex PCR; TCRdb holds only in-frame clones, not every one. The table includes about 18,000 clones, around 77% detected once. This record belongs to a study of OX40 agonist ivuxolimab in advanced cancers. Study-level background: Across the patients, intravenous ivuxolimab was delivered every 2 weeks at 0.01 to 10 mg/kg. Dose-escalation patients suffered from hepatocellular carcinoma, melanoma, renal cell or head and neck cancer.

The germline V and J ends were trimmed by 3 bases and 4 bases, with 8 bases remaining between them. The germline V gene encodes CDR1 MNHEY and CDR2 SMNVEV (reference sequence). This CDR3 is built from 13 residues. Study results and limitations: Nonresponders included some who also had low normalized T-cell clonal expansion.

Autoimmune disease history or systemic immunosuppression was exclusionary. The chain recombines TRBV27 with TRBJ2-3, with a tentative D call TRBD1 (5 bases). This sample comprised CD4+ or CD8+ T cells sorted from blood, obtained in a trial of the OX40 agonist ivuxolimab. The receptor's source is an adult with an advanced solid tumor such as melanoma, head and neck, liver or kidney cancer. The CDR3 DNA is TGTGCCAGCAGTTTGGTAGGGGCAGATACGCAGTATTTT. Protein: CASSLVGADTQYF.